Described below is a single TCR beta chain sequence and its context. Its antigen remains unknown. The sample belongs to a study of Tregs in tolerant kidney transplant recipients. Findings and caveats of the study: Activated donor B cell expansion appeared to reveal the most relevant donor-specific TCRbeta repertoire. No direct test of biological reproducibility was done here. Findings come from small patient numbers and require larger validation.

Unstimulated Tregs (CD4+CD25+CD127-) and CD4+CD25- non-Tregs were sorted from PBMCs. Sequenced by immunoSEQ multiplex PCR; TCRdb stores in-frame clones only, minus some. Of some 69,000 clones in the sample, 84% were seen once. The length of the CDR3 is 15 residues. CDR1 and CDR2 (germline): MNHEY, SVGAGI. Trimming left V 6 bases short and J 8 bases short, with 22 bases between. The TCR comes from a human donor in good health. What was sequenced was CD4+ T cells from blood. J is TRBJ1-2 and V is TRBV6-5, with D possibly matching TRBD1 (5 bases). CDR3: CASRDKGLNNNGYTF. The CDR3, as DNA: TGTGCCAGCAGGGACAAGGGCCTAAACAATAACGGCTACACCTTC.